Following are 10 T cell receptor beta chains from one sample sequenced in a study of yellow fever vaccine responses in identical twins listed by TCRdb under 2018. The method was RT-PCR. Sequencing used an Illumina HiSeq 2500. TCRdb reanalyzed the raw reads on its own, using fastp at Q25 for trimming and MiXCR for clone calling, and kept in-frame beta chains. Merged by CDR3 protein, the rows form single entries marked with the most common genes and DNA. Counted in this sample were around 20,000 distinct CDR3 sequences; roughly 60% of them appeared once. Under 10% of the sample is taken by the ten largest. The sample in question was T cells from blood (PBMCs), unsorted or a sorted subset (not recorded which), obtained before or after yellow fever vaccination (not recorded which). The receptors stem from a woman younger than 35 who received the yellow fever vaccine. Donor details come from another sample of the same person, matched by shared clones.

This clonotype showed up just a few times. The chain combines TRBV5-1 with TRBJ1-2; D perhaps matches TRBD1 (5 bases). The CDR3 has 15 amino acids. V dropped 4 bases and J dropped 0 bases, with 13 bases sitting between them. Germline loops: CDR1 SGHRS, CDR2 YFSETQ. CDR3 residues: CASSPSGGANYGYTF. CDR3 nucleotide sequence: TGCGCCAGCAGCCCCAGCGGGGGAGCTAACTATGGCTACACCTTC.

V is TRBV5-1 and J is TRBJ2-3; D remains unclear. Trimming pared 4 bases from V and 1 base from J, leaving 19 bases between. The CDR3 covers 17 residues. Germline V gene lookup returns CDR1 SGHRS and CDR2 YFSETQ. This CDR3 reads CASSPFSSTAGTDTQYF. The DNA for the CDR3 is TGCGCCAGCAGCCCCTTTTCCTCAACGGCTGGCACAGATACGCAGTATTTT.

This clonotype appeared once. This CDR3 reads CASSQEASGSAYNEQFF. The CDR3, as DNA: TGTGCCAGCAGCCAAGAGGCTAGCGGGAGTGCCTACAATGAGCAGTTCTTC. The chain combines TRBV4-2 with TRBJ2-1; 10 bases align to TRBD2. V trimming: 0 bases; J trimming: 2 bases; junction bases outside the gene matches: 4. Germline V gene lookup returns CDR1 LGHNA and CDR2 YNFKEQ. CDR3 length: 17 residues.

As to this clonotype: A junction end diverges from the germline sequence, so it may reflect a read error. The chain's CDR3 is CRARGFYNEQFF. The CDR3 DNA follows: TGCAGAGCTAGGGGATTCTACAATGAGCAGTTCTTC. This rearrangement joins TRBV20-1 to TRBJ2-1, with a tentative D call TRBD1 (5 bases). Germline assignment: CDR1 DFQATT and CDR2 SNEGSKA (reference sequence). The CDR3 sequence is 12 residues long.

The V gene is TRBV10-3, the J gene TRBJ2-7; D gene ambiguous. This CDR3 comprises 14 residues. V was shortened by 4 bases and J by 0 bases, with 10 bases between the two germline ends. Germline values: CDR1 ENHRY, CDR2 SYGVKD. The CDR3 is CAISVEESSYEQYF. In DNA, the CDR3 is TGTGCCATCAGTGTCGAAGAAAGCTCCTACGAGCAGTACTTC.

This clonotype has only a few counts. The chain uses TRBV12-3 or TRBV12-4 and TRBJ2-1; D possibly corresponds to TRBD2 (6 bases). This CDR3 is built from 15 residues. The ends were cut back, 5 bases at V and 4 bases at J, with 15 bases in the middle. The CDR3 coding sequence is TGTGCCAGCAGTCAAGGACTGGCGGGATACAATGAGCAGTTCTTC. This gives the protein CASSQGLAGYNEQFF.

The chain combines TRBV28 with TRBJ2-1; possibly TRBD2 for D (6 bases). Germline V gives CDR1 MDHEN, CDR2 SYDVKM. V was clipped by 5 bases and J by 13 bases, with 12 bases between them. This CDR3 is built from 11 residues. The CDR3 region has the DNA TGTGCCAGCAGTCAGACTAGGCCACAGTTCTTC. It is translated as CASSQTRPQFF.

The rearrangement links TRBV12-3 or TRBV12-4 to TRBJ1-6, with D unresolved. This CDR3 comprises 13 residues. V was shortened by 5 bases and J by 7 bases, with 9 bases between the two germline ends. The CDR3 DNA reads TGTGCCAGCAGTCAGAATAGGAATTCACCCCTCCACTTT. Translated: CASSQNRNSPLHF.

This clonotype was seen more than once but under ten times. Here the CDR3 DNA reads TGTGCCAGTAGGGTCCTGGAGCGGAATTACTCCTACGAGCAGTACTTC. This translates into CASRVLERNYSYEQYF. This rearrangement joins TRBV19 to TRBJ2-7; possible D gene TRBD2, 5 bases. The CDR3 totals 16 residues. V lost 6 bases to trimming and J lost 0 bases, with 18 bases between them. The germline V gene encodes CDR1 LNHDA and CDR2 SQIVND (reference sequence).

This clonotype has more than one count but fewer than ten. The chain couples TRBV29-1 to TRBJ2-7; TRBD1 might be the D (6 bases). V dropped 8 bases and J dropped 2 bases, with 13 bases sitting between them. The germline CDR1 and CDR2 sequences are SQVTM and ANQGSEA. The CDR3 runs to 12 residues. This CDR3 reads CSTTQGTYEQYF. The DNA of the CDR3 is TGCAGCACGACCCAGGGGACCTACGAGCAGTACTTC.